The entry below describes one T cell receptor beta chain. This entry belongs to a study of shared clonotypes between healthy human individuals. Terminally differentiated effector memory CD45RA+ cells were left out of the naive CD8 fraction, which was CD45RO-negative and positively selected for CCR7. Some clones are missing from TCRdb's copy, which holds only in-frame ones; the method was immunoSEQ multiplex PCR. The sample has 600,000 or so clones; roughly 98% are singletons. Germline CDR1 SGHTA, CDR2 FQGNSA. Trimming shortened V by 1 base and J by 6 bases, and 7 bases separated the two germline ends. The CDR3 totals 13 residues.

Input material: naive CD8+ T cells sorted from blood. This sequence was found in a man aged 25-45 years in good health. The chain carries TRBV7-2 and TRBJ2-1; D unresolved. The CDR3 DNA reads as TGTGCCAGCAGCTTAGGGGTCAGCAATGAGCAGTTCTTC. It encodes CASSLGVSNEQFF.